This T cell receptor beta chain was sequenced in a study of cytomegalovirus exposure and HLA in healthy donors. Method: immunoSEQ multiplex PCR; TCRdb's copy keeps in-frame clones and lacks some. The data contain tens of thousands of clones, roughly 88% of them singletons. CDR3 length: 15 residues. Germline V gene lookup returns CDR1 MDHEN and CDR2 SYDVKM. V was pared by 7 bases and J by 2 bases, with 11 bases of the junction left unmatched. The TCR sequence derives from a man aged 25 to 45 in good health and CMV-seronegative. The rearrangement joins TRBV28 to TRBJ2-7; 7 bases are shared with TRBD2. The source material was PBMCs. CDR3 sequence: CASTPLGGGAYEQYF. The CDR3 region has the DNA TGTGCCAGCACCCCGTTGGGGGGGGGTGCCTACGAGCAGTACTTC. Together with reference TRBV28 and TRBJ2-7, the CDR3 gives the full variable domain: DVKVTQSSRYLVKRTGEKVFLECVQDMDHENMFWYRQDPGLGLRLIYFSYDVKMKEKGDIPEGYSVSREKKERFSLILESASTNQTSMYLCASTPLGGGAYEQYFGPGTRLTVT.